Each of the 15 T cell receptor beta chains below was sequenced from the same sample in a study of response to subunit inactivated influenza vaccine. TCRdb itself ran the RT-PCR reads through MiXCR, one entry per CDR3 protein. The repertoire consists of 530,000 or so distinct CDR3 sequences, with 25% occurring once and the leading ten covering approximately 2%. The sequences come from CD4+ T cells sorted from PBMCs, collected more than 4 days after vaccination. Every receptor here comes from a man between 50 and 59 years old who received an inactivated influenza vaccine.

This clonotype was counted between two and nine times. The chain is built from TRBV5-1 and TRBJ2-3; TRBD1 matches at 12 bases. V lost 3 bases and J lost 4; bases outside the gene matches: 3. This CDR3 has 15 residues. The germline V gene has CDR1 SGHRS and CDR2 YFSETQ. This CDR3 is CASSSGQGAPDTQYF. CDR3 DNA sequence: TGCGCCAGCAGCTCGGGACAGGGGGCTCCAGATACGCAGTATTTT.

This clonotype was recorded a few times. The chain uses TRBV15 and TRBJ2-7; TRBD1 or TRBD2 may be the D gene (5 bases each). The germline CDR1 and CDR2 sequences are LNHNV and YYDKDF (reference sequence). The CDR3 spans 13 residues. V gave up 5 bases and J gave up 4 bases, with 12 bases separating them. The CDR3 nucleotides read TGTGCCACCAGCCTGAGTGGGGGTTACGAGCAGTACTTC. Its protein product is CATSLSGGYEQYF.

Details on this clonotype: The conserved phenylalanine or tryptophan is not found at the CDR3 terminus, so this likely reflects a read error. The chain recombines TRBV20-1 with TRBJ2-2; TRBD1 is a possible D gene (6 bases). This CDR3 is built from 15 residues. CDR1 and CDR2 from the germline V gene are DFQATT and SNEGSKA (reference sequence). The ends were cut back, 0 bases at V and 6 bases at J, with 14 bases in the middle. The CDR3 sequence is CSARESGVGAGELFS. The CDR3 DNA is TGCAGTGCTAGAGAGTCAGGGGTGGGAGCCGGGGAGCTGTTTTCA.

The CDR3 region is CSARDPGGGSTDTQYF. The DNA of the CDR3 is TGCAGTGCTAGAGATCCGGGAGGGGGAAGCACAGATACGCAGTATTTT. The chain carries TRBV20-1 and TRBJ2-3; TRBD2 agrees at 8 bases. Germline V gene sequence: CDR1 DFQATT, CDR2 SNEGSKA (reference sequence). The CDR3 runs 16 residues. V lost 0 bases to trimming and J lost 0 bases; unmatched junction nucleotides: 5.

The rearrangement uses TRBV10-3 and TRBJ1-5; 10 bases are a match to TRBD1. CDR3 length equals 14 residues. The ends lost 3 bases at V and 5 bases at J; junction bases unmatched: 1. Looked up from germline, CDR1 is ENHRY and CDR2 is SYGVKD. The CDR3 loop reads CAISDGQGDQPQHF. The DNA for the CDR3 is TGTGCCATCAGTGACGGACAGGGGGATCAGCCCCAGCATTTT.

This clonotype was seen only a few times. V usage is TRBV12-3 or TRBV12-4 and J usage is TRBJ1-5; 7 nucleotides agree with TRBD1. V was pared by 6 bases and J by 6 bases, with 11 bases of the junction left unmatched. The CDR3 runs 15 residues. The CDR3, as DNA: TGTGCCAGCAGACTAGGCAACAGGGGAAGTCAGCCCCAGCATTTT. This translates into CASRLGNRGSQPQHF.

This clonotype was observed a handful of times. This chain uses TRBV20-1 with TRBJ1-1, with a tentative D call TRBD1 (6 bases). The length of the CDR3 is 13 residues. The ends were cut back, 4 bases at V and 5 bases at J, with 14 bases in the middle. Germline lookup yields CDR1 DFQATT and CDR2 SNEGSKA (reference sequence). The CDR3 here is CSATVGQRTEAFF. The CDR3 bases are TGCAGTGCTACTGTTGGACAGCGGACTGAAGCTTTCTTT.

This clonotype appeared a few times. The V and J genes are TRBV7-2 and TRBJ2-1, with TRBD2 matching over 7 bases. The length of the CDR3 is 12 residues. Trimming removed 6 bases from V and 9 bases from J; junction bases left unmatched: 5. Germline V gene data show CDR1 as SGHTA and CDR2 as FQGNSA. In DNA, the CDR3 is TGTGCCAGCAGTGGAGGGAGGGGTGAGCAGTTCTTC. This translates into CASSGGRGEQFF.

The chain employs TRBV7-2 and TRBJ2-7; D remains ambiguous. The CDR3 has 14 residues. V was shortened by 5 bases and J by 2 bases, with 13 bases between the two germline ends. Germline loops: CDR1 SGHTA, CDR2 FQGNSA. CDR3 sequence: CASSPRPGTYEQYF. CDR3 in DNA: TGTGCCAGCAGCCCCCGGCCAGGCACCTACGAGCAGTACTTC. Based on the CDR3 plus reference TRBV7-2 and TRBJ2-7, the full variable domain is GAGVSQSPSNKVTEKGKDVELRCDPISGHTALYWYRQSLGQGLEFLIYFQGNSAPDKSGLPSDRFSAERTGGSVSTLTIQRTQQEDSAVYLCASSPRPGTYEQYFGPGTRLTVT.

This clonotype was seen a few times. The rearrangement links TRBV12-3 or TRBV12-4 to TRBJ1-2; D is possibly TRBD1 (6 bases). Trimming cost V 2 bases and J 6 bases, with 10 bases left between them. The CDR3 is 13 amino acids. CDR3: CASSLRGNHGYTF. DNA of the CDR3: TGTGCCAGCAGTTTAAGGGGGAACCATGGCTACACCTTC.

The V and J genes are TRBV28 and TRBJ2-1; 8 positions match TRBD2. V shed 4 bases, J shed 0 bases, and the junction held 11 bases outside the gene matches. This CDR3 has 18 residues. Germline lookup yields CDR1 MDHEN and CDR2 SYDVKM. Written as DNA, the CDR3 is TGTGCCAGCAGTTCCTCCTGGGTAGCGGGGAGCTCCTACAATGAGCAGTTCTTC. This encodes CASSSSWVAGSSYNEQFF.

This rearrangement joins TRBV30 to TRBJ1-4; D is undetermined. Trimming pared 1 base from V and 8 bases from J, leaving 11 bases between. Per the germline V gene, CDR1 is GTSNPN and CDR2 is SVGIG (reference sequence). The CDR3 runs 13 residues. CDR3 region: CAWSAGVGEKLFF. The CDR3, as DNA: TGTGCCTGGAGTGCTGGGGTAGGGGAAAAACTGTTTTTT.

In its sample, this clonotype was seen a few times. The CDR3 DNA reads TGTGCCACCAGCTTCTCGACTAGCGGGGGGGCACATGAGCAGTTCTTC. Encoded protein: CATSFSTSGGAHEQFF. The chain joins TRBV15 to TRBJ2-1; 14 positions agree with TRBD2. Germline values: CDR1 LNHNV, CDR2 YYDKDF (reference sequence). The CDR3 loop spans 16 amino acids. The V segment lost 5 bases and the J segment 8 bases; nucleotides outside the gene matches: 8. The full variable domain, in which reference TRBV15 and TRBJ2-1 provide the parts outside the CDR3, is DAMVIQNPRYQVTQFGKPVTLSCSQTLNHNVMYWYQQKSSQAPKLLFHYYDKDFNNEADTPDNFQSRRPNTSFCFLDIRSPGLGDTAMYLCATSFSTSGGAHEQFFGPGTRLTVL.

The chain has TRBV20-1 and TRBJ2-7, with a weak D call TRBD2 (6 bases). Germline V gene sequence: CDR1 DFQATT, CDR2 SNEGSKA (reference sequence). With 6 bases removed from V and 0 bases from J, the gap between germline ends came to 15 bases. The CDR3 consists of 14 residues. CDR3 region: CSAISGSSSYEQYF. As DNA, the CDR3 is TGCAGTGCCATTAGCGGATCAAGCTCCTACGAGCAGTACTTC.

V gene TRBV10-1 combines with J gene TRBJ2-3; unclear D gene. Germline V gives CDR1 WNHNN, CDR2 SYGVQD (reference sequence). Trimming left V 0 bases short and J 5 bases short, with 15 bases between. The CDR3 is 16 residues long. This chain's CDR3 is CASSESWSMRVDTQYF. CDR3 nucleotide sequence: TGCGCCAGCAGTGAGTCGTGGTCGATGAGAGTAGATACGCAGTATTTT.